These 5 T cell receptor beta chains were all obtained from the same sample, sequenced in a study of T cells after posttransplantation cyclophosphamide. Libraries were prepared by immunoSEQ multiplex PCR; TCRdb keeps only in-frame clonotypes and omits some of them. This repertoire shows approximately 30,000 clones, roughly 90% found once; its top ten account for less than 3.5%. Sequencing was carried out using PBMCs. These receptors originate from a man aged 50-59 years.

This sequence joins TRBV4-3 and TRBJ2-5, with D unresolved. The CDR3 consists of 14 residues. V dropped 0 bases and J dropped 5 bases, with 10 bases sitting between them. Per germline, CDR1 LGHNA and CDR2 YSLEER. The CDR3 nucleotides are TGCGCCAGCAGCCAAGAGACCCCCGGGGAGACCCAGTACTTC. The encoded protein is CASSQETPGETQYF.

The rearrangement uses TRBV4-3 and TRBJ1-4; D may be TRBD1 (6 bases). This CDR3 contains 17 residues. The ends were cut back, 2 bases at V and 8 bases at J, with 21 bases in the middle. Germline V gene lookup returns CDR1 LGHNA and CDR2 YSLEER. This CDR3 is CASSQYWSSGGGEKLFF. The CDR3 coding sequence is TGCGCCAGCAGCCAATACTGGTCTTCGGGGGGGGGCGAAAAACTGTTTTTT.

The rearrangement uses TRBV6-1 and TRBJ1-2, with D perhaps matching TRBD1 (5 bases). From germline, CDR1 is MNHNS and CDR2 SASEGT. CDR3 length equals 13 residues. V lost 7 bases and J 4 bases, leaving 13 bases between the germline ends. CDR3 bases: TGTGCCAGCAATTCAGGGAATAGCTATGGCTACACCTTC. Translation: CASNSGNSYGYTF.

Only one count was recorded for this clone. V gene TRBV9 combines with J gene TRBJ1-2, with 10 bases aligning to TRBD1. The V gene end was trimmed by 3 bases and the J gene end by 3 bases; junction bases not matched to a gene: 11. The CDR3 is made up of 17 amino acids. Looked up from germline, CDR1 is SGDLS and CDR2 is YYNGEE. CDR3 residues: CASSDPIGQGEYYGYTF. In nucleotides, the CDR3 is TGTGCCAGCAGCGACCCAATTGGACAGGGGGAATACTATGGCTACACCTTC.

V and J are TRBV7-9 and TRBJ2-5; TRBD2 aligns across 12 bases. V shed 3 bases and J 1 base; nucleotides not matched to a gene: 9. There are 18 residues in the CDR3. Germline loops: CDR1 SEHNR, CDR2 FQNEAQ (reference sequence). The CDR3 region is CASSFNRLAGDSQETQYF. CDR3 bases: TGTGCCAGCAGCTTCAACAGACTAGCGGGAGACTCCCAAGAGACCCAGTACTTC.